A selection of T cell receptor beta chains follows, all from one sample in a study of blood T cell repertoires in COVID-19. Clones were sequenced by immunoSEQ multiplex PCR, and TCRdb holds only the in-frame ones, with some missing. The sample lists 110,000 to 150,000 clones, about 86% occurring once. Sequenced material: peripheral blood. The source of these receptors is a woman of 80 years or more with acute or convalescent COVID-19. The CDR3 runs from the conserved cysteine through the conserved F or W. The D gene is left open where the match is weak. Clone size is stated in some rows and not others, as once, few, many or a class when expanded.

j_call	d_call	v_call	clone_size	cdr3_aa	cdr3_nt
TRBJ1-6	.	TRBV2	.	CASRPDRSSYNSPLHF	TGTGCCAGCAGGCCCGACAGGAGCTCCTATAATTCACCCCTCCACTTT
TRBJ1-2	TRBD1	TRBV2	.	CASSEAADRPGNYGYTF	TGTGCCAGCAGTGAAGCGGCGGACAGGCCAGGGAACTATGGCTACACCTTC
TRBJ2-1	.	TRBV11-1	few	CASSPAGLNNDNEQFF	TGTGCCAGCAGCCCCGCGGGACTTAATAATGACAATGAGCAGTTCTTC
TRBJ1-2	.	TRBV2	.	CASSAVNYGYTF	TGTGCCAGCAGTGCCGTTAACTATGGCTACACCTTC
TRBJ2-7	TRBD2	TRBV29-1	once	CSVDGGDYEQYF	TGCAGCGTTGACGGGGGGGACTACGAGCAGTACTTC
TRBJ1-2	TRBD1	TRBV6-6	.	CASKGDRSYGYTF	TGTGCCAGCAAGGGGGACAGGTCCTATGGCTACACCTTC
TRBJ2-7	TRBD2	TRBV27	.	CASSLRPRGGEQYF	TGTGCCAGCAGTTTACGGCCCCGGGGGGGCGAGCAGTACTTC
TRBJ2-1	.	TRBV11-2	few	CASSLRALAGYNEQFF	TGTGCCAGCAGCTTAAGGGCGCTAGCCGGTTACAATGAGCAGTTCTTC
TRBJ1-1	.	TRBV5-1	.	CASSRLSKQGRAFF	TGCGCCAGCAGCCGTCTTAGTAAACAGGGCCGAGCTTTCTTT
TRBJ2-3	TRBD2	TRBV10-1	.	CASSESTSGGSVTQYF	TGCGCCAGCAGTGAGTCGACTAGCGGGGGCTCGGTTACGCAGTATTTT
TRBJ1-2	.	TRBV6-5	.	CASTRIATNYGYTF	TGTGCCAGCACCAGAATCGCCACTAACTATGGCTACACCTTC
TRBJ2-2	TRBD1	TRBV19	.	CATRLPGQGFSGELFF	TGTGCCACACGCCTTCCGGGACAGGGGTTTTCCGGGGAGCTGTTTTTT
TRBJ2-7	TRBD2	TRBV4-2	.	CASSQDFKAGGSYEQYF	TGTGCCAGCAGCCAAGATTTTAAAGCGGGGGGGTCCTACGAGCAGTACTTC
TRBJ1-6	.	TRBV18	.	CASSRTVSSYNSPLHF	TGTGCCAGCTCACGAACAGTAAGCTCCTATAATTCACCCCTCCACTTT